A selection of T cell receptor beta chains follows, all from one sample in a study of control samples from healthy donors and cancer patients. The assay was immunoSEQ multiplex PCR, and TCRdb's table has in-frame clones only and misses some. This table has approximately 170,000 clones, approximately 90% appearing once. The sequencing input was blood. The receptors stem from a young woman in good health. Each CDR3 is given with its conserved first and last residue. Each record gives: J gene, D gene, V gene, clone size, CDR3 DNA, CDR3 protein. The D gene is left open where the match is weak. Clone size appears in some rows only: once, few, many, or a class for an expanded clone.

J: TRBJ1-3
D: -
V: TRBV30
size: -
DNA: TGTGCCTGGAGTGGGGGACTAACTGGAAACACCATATATTTT
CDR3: CAWSGGLTGNTIYF

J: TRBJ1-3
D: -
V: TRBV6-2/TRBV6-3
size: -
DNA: TGTGCCAGCAGTTACCGGTGGACTGGGGCGGATGGAAACACCATATATTTT
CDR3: CASSYRWTGADGNTIYF

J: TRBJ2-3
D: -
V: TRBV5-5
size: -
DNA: TGTGCCAGCAGCTACGGACTTTGGTCCGGAGATACGCAGTATTTT
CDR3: CASSYGLWSGDTQYF

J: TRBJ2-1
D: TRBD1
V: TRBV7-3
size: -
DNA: TGTGCCAGCAGCCTCCGGGGACAGAACTCAAATGAGCAGTTCTTC
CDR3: CASSLRGQNSNEQFF

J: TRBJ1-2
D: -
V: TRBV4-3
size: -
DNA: TGCGCCAGCAGCCAAGAGGCGTTGGACTATGGCTACACCTTC
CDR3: CASSQEALDYGYTF

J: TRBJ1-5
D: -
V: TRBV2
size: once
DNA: TGTGCCAGCAGTGAAGGTGCACATCAGCCCCAGCATTTT
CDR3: CASSEGAHQPQHF

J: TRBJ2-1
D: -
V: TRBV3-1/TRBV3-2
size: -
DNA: TGTGCCAGCAGCCAAGATGGCAGTGAGCAGTTCTTC
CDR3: CASSQDGSEQFF

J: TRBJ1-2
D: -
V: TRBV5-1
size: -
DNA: TGCGCCAGCAGCTTGATTTCGCGGTCGGTGAACTATGGCTACACCTTC
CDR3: CASSLISRSVNYGYTF

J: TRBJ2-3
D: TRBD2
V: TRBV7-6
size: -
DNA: TGTGCCAGCAGCTTAGCCGGGAGGCGCACAGATACGCAGTATTTT
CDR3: CASSLAGRRTDTQYF

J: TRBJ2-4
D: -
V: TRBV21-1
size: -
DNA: TGTGCCAGCAGCAAAGTACAGCTAGCCAAAAACATTCAGTACTTC
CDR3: CASSKVQLAKNIQYF

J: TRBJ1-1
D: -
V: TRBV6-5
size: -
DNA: TGTGCCAGCAAAGGGGCAGGGTTCACTGAAGCTTTCTTT
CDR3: CASKGAGFTEAFF

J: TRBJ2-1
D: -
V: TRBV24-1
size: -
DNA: TGTGCCACCAGTGCCGGGTACAATGAGCAGTTCTTC
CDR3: CATSAGYNEQFF

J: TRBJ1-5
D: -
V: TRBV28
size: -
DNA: TGTGCCAGCAGTAAAGGCGGGGGCAATCAGCCCCAGCATTTT
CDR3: CASSKGGGNQPQHF

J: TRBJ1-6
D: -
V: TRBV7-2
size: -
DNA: TGTGCCAGCAGCCAGGCCAATTCACCCCTCCACTTT
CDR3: CASSQANSPLHF

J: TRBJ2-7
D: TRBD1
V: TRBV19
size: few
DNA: TGTGCCAGTAGGAACAGGGGGGAAGAGCAGTACTTC
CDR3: CASRNRGEEQYF

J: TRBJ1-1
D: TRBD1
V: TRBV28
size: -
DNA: TGTGCCAGCTCCGGGGCAGGGGGCAGAGCTGAAGCTTTCTTT
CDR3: CASSGAGGRAEAFF

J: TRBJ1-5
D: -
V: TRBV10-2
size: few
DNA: TGCGCCAGCAGACCTCAGGGACGCAATCAGCCCCAGCATTTT
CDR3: CASRPQGRNQPQHF

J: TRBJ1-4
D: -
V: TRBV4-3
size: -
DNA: TGCGCCAGCAGCCAAGCAGGAAGGGAGTGGGAAAAACTGTTTTTT
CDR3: CASSQAGREWEKLFF

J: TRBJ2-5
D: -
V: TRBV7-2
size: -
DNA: TGTGCCAGCAGCTTCGCCGAGCAAGAGACCCAGTACTTC
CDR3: CASSFAEQETQYF

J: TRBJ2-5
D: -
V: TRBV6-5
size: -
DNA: TGTGCCACCCTCGACGTACAAGAGACCCAGTACTTC
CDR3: CATLDVQETQYF

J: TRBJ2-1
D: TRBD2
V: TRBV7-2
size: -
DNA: TGTGCCAGCAGTCCTCGGAGCGGGAGTTACAATGAGCAGTTCTTC
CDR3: CASSPRSGSYNEQFF

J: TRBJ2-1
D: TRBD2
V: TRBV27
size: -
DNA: TGTGCCAGCACCGGACTAGCGCCCTACAATGAGCAGTTCTTC
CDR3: CASTGLAPYNEQFF

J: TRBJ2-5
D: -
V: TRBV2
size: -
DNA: TGTGCCAGCAGTGACCCCGCCTCTCAAGAGACCCAGTACTTC
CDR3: CASSDPASQETQYF

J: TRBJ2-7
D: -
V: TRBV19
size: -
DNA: TGTGCCAGTAGTATACCCTTCGAAAGGGACGAGCAGTACTTC
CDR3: CASSIPFERDEQYF

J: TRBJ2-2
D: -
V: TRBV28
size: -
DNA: TGTGCCAGCAGTGAGGGACAAGACACCGGGGAGCTGTTTTTT
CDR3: CASSEGQDTGELFF

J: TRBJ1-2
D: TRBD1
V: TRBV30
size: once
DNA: TGTGCCTGGAGCGACGGGACAGGGCGTGGCTACACCTTC
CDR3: CAWSDGTGRGYTF

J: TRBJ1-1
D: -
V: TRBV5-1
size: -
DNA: TGCGCCAGCAGCGTGCAGGGACGGGAGGACACTGAAGCTTTCTTT
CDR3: CASSVQGREDTEAFF

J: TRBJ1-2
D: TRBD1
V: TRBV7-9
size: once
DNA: TGTGCCAGCAGCATCGGGGACAGGTGGAGGGAAGATGGCTACACCTTC
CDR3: CASSIGDRWREDGYTF

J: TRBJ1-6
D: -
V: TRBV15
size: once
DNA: TGTGCCACCAGCAGTATAACCCACGGATCCGGACCCCTCCACTTT
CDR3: CATSSITHGSGPLHF

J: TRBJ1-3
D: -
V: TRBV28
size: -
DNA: TGTGCCAGCAGTTTACAGGGTCGAGGAAACACCATATATTTT
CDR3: CASSLQGRGNTIYF

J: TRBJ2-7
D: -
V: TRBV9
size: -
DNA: TGTGCCAGCAGCGTAGACAGTTGGGGCTACGAGCAGTACTTC
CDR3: CASSVDSWGYEQYF

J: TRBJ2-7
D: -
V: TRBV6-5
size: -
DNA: TGTGCCAGCAGAACTCGACACCCAAGTTTCTACGAGCAGTACTTC
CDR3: CASRTRHPSFYEQYF

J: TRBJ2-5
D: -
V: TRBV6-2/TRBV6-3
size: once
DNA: TGTGCCAGCAGTTACTCTCCGGAGGGCCCCCAAGAGACCCAGTACTTC
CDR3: CASSYSPEGPQETQYF

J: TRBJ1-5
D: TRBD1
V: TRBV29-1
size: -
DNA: TGCAGCGTTGGGGACAGGAACAATCAGCCCCAGCATTTT
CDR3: CSVGDRNNQPQHF

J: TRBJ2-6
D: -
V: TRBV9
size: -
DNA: TGTGCCAGCAGCGTAGCTGAGGGTGGAGCTGGGGCCAACGTCCTGACTTTC
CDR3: CASSVAEGGAGANVLTF

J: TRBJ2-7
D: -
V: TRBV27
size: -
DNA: TGTGCCAGCAGTTTAGGAGTGACTACCTCCTACGAGCAGTACTTC
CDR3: CASSLGVTTSYEQYF

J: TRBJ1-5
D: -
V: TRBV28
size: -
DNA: TGTGCCAGCAGTTTATCGGCAGGGGATAGCAATCAGCCCCAGCATTTT
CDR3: CASSLSAGDSNQPQHF

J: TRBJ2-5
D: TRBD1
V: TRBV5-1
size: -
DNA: TGCGCCAGCAGCTCGGGACAGGGCAAACAGATCCAGTACTTC
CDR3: CASSSGQGKQIQYF

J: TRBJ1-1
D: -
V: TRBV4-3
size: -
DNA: TGCGCCAGCAGCCAAGATAGCGCACCTAACACTGAAGCTTTCTTT
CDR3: CASSQDSAPNTEAFF

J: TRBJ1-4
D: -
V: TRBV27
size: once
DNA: TGTGCCAGCAGTTTATCGTTGGGGGGGCGCGAAAAACTGTTTTTT
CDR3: CASSLSLGGREKLFF

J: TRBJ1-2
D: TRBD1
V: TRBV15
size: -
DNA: TGTGCCACCAGCAGCCGGAGACAGGGAGCCGGCTACACCTTC
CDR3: CATSSRRQGAGYTF